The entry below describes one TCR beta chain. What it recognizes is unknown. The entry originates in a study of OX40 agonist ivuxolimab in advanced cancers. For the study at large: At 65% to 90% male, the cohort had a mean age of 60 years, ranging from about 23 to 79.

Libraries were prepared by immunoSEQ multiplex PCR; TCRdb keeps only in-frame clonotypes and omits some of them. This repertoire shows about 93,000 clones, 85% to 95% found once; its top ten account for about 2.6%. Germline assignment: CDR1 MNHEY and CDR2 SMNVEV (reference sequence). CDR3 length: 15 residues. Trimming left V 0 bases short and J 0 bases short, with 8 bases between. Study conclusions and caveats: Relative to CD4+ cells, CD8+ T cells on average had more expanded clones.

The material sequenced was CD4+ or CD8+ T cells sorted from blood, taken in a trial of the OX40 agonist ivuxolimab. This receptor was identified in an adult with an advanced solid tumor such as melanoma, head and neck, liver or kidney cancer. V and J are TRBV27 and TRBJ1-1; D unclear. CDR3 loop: CASSLSGKLNTEAFF. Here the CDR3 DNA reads TGTGCCAGCAGTTTATCTGGGAAGTTGAACACTGAAGCTTTCTTT.